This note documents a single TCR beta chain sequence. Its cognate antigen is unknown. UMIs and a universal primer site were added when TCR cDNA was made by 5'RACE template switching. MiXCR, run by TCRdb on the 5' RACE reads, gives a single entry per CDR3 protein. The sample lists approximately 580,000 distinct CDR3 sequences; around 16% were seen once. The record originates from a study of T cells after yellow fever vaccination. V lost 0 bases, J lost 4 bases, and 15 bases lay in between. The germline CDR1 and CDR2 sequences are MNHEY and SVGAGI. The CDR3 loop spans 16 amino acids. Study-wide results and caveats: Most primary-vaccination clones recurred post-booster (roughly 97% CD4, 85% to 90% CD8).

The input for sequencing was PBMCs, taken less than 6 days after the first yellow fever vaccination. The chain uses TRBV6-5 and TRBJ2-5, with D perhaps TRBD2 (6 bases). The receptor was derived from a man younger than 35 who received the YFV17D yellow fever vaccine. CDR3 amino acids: CASSYSGGRTGETQYF. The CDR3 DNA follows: TGTGCCAGCAGTTACTCAGGTGGGAGGACGGGAGAGACCCAGTACTTC.